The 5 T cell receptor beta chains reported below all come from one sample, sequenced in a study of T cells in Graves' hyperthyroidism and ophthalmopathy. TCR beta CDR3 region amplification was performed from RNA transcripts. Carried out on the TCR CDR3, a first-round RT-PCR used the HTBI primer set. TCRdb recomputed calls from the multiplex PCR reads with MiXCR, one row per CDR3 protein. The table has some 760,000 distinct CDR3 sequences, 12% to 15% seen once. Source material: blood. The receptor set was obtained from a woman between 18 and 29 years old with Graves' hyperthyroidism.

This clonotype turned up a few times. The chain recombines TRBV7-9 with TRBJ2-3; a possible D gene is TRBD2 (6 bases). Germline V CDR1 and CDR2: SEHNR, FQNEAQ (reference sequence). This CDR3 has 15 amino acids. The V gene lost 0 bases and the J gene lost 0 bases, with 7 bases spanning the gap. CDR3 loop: CASSLAAGSTDTQYF. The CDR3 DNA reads TGTGCCAGCAGCTTAGCGGCGGGAAGCACAGATACGCAGTATTTT.

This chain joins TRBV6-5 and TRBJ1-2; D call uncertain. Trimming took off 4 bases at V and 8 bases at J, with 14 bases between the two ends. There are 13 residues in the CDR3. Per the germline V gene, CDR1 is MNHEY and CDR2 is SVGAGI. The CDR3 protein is CASSFLFSGGYTF. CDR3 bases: TGTGCCAGCAGTTTCCTCTTCTCCGGGGGCTACACCTTC.

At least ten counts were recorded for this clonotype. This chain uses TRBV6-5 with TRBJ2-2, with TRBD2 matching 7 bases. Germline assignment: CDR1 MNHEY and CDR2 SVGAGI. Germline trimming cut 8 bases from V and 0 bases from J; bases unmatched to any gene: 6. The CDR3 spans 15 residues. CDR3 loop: CASQTSRSNTGELFF. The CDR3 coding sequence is TGTGCCAGCCAGACTAGCAGGTCGAACACCGGGGAGCTGTTTTTT.

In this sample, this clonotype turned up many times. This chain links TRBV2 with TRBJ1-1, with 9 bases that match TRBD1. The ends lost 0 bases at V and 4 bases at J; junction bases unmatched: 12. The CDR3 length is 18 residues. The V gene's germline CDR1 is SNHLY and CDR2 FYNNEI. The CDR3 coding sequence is TGTGCCAGCAGTGAAGCAATACCCTTCGGACAGGGGACCACTGAAGCTTTCTTT. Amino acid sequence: CASSEAIPFGQGTTEAFF. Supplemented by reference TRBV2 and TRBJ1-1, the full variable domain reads EPEVTQTPSHQVTQMGQEVILRCVPISNHLYFYWYRQILGQKVEFLVSFYNNEISEKSEIFDDQFSVERPDGSNFTLKIRSTKLEDSAMYFCASSEAIPFGQGTTEAFFGQGTRLTVV.

Written as DNA, the CDR3 is TGTGCCAGCAGTTTTAGCCTAGGGAGCGGACCCTGGTTGGCAGATACGCAGTATTTT. Residues: CASSFSLGSGPWLADTQYF. This chain connects TRBV28 to TRBJ2-3, with D perhaps TRBD2 (5 bases). CDR1 and CDR2 (germline): MDHEN, SYDVKM. Trimming stripped 3 bases from V and 4 bases from J, with 26 bases between. The length of the CDR3 is 19 residues. Full variable domain (remainder filled in from reference TRBV28 and TRBJ2-3): DVKVTQSSRYLVKRTGEKVFLECVQDMDHENMFWYRQDPGLGLRLIYFSYDVKMKEKGDIPEGYSVSREKKERFSLILESASTNQTSMYLCASSFSLGSGPWLADTQYFGPGTRLTVL.